This entry features one TCR beta chain sequence. The antigen remains unidentified. Building of the TCR beta libraries involved iRepertoire HTBI primers and Arm-PCR of CDR3 regions. In the authors' workflow: The study identified about 60 TRBV and some 15 TRBJ segments across samples. TCRdb reprocessed the multiplex PCR reads with MiXCR, giving one entry per CDR3 protein. The authors' filters were not applied to this entry. In the table there are about 620,000 distinct CDR3 sequences, roughly 15% of which are singletons. The data were obtained in a study of regulatory T cells in long-lasting Graves disease. Study as a whole: The study enrolled newly diagnosed Graves' patients on antithyroid drugs under 3 months. General study points: Patients with persistent disease shared around 2,700 public clonotypes, outpacing the roughly 950 shared by new patients.

Unmatched junction bases numbered 7, after V lost 4 bases and J lost 4 bases. There are 15 residues in the CDR3. Germline CDR1 MNHEY, CDR2 SVGEGT. As to time point: newly diagnosed GD, antithyroid drugs for less than 3 months. PBMCs provided the RNA from which the TCR library was made. This sample also appeared in a second study, on T cells in Graves' hyperthyroidism and ophthalmopathy.

This TCR derives from a woman aged 25-40 years with Graves disease. This chain joins TRBV6-2 or TRBV6-3 and TRBJ2-7; 10 bases line up with TRBD1. Sequences were derived from peripheral blood mononuclear cells (PBMCs), sampled at new diagnosis, from a patient treated with antithyroid drugs. CDR3 DNA sequence: TGTGCCAGCAGTTCTCCCGGGACAGGGGATTACGAGCAGTACTTC. This sequence encodes CASSSPGTGDYEQYF.